This T cell receptor (beta chain) was sequenced during a study of cytomegalovirus exposure and HLA in healthy donors. Findings of the study overall: Productive rates of about 90% or about 30% were seen for most TCR beta V segments in an earlier analysis. The presence/absence work took it that sequencing depth was about the same across donors.

On this clone itself: Its antigen is as yet unknown.

The CDR3 sequence is 14 residues long. Germline-derived CDR1 and CDR2 are LNHDA and SQIVND (reference sequence). The ends were cut back, 3 bases at V and 2 bases at J, with 9 bases in the middle. Whereas donors were nominally healthy upon sampling, unrecorded immune exposures were probable. The PCR had 60 Vbeta and 13 Jbeta primers. The data were produced by immunoSEQ multiplex PCR, yet TCRdb's version contains in-frame clones alone and is incomplete. The sample lists approximately 140,000 clones, under 80% occurring once. The material sequenced was PBMCs. The source of this sequence is a male donor in good health and CMV-seronegative. The rearrangement uses TRBV19 and TRBJ2-3; D remains unclear. The CDR3 DNA sequence: TGTGCCAGTAGTATCACAGAGTTCACAGATACGCAGTATTTT. Translation: CASSITEFTDTQYF.